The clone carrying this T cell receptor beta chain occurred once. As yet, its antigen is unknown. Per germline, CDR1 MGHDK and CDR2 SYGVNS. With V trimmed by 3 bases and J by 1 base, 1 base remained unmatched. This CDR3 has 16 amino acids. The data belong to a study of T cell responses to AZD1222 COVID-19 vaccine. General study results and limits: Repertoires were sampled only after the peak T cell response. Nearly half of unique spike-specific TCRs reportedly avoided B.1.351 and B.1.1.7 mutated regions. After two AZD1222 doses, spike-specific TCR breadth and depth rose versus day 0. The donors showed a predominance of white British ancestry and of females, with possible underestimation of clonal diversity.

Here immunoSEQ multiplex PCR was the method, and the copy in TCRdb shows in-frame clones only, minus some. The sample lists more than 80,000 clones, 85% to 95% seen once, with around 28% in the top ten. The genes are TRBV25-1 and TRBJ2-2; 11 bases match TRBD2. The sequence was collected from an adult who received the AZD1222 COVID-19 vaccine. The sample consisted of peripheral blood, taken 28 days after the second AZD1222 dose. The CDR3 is CASSDSGRENTGELFF. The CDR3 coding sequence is TGTGCCAGCAGTGATAGCGGGAGGGAGAACACCGGGGAGCTGTTTTTT.